This passage covers 16 T cell receptor beta chains from one sample sequenced in a study of blood T cell repertoires in COVID-19. Sequenced by immunoSEQ multiplex PCR; TCRdb stores in-frame clones only, minus some. Among about 500,000 clones, about 90% were seen once, and the ten largest hold under 0.75%. Material for sequencing was PBMCs or T cells enriched from blood (not recorded which). These TCRs come from a woman aged 18 to 35 who had recovered from COVID-19.

This chain uses TRBV4-1 with TRBJ1-6; D is ambiguous. In germline, CDR1 is MGHRA, CDR2 YSYEKL. The CDR3 totals 15 residues. Trimming took off 0 bases at V and 8 bases at J, with 11 bases between the two ends. The CDR3: CASSQEEGGYSPLHF. CDR3 DNA: TGCGCCAGCAGCCAAGAAGAGGGTGGATATTCACCCCTCCACTTT.

The chain recombines TRBV27 with TRBJ1-2; 10 nucleotides match TRBD1. CDR1 and CDR2 from the germline V gene are MNHEY and SMNVEV (reference sequence). With V trimmed by 3 bases and J by 8 bases, 9 bases remained unmatched. This CDR3 is built from 15 residues. CDR3 nucleotide sequence: TGTGCCAGCAGTTTCTCGGACAGGGGGTTAAGAGGCTACACCTTC. This codes for CASSFSDRGLRGYTF.

The chain carries TRBV23-1 and TRBJ1-6; D is ambiguous. TRBV23-1 is annotated as an ORF whose role is uncertain. The V end was cut by 2 bases, the J end by 10 bases, with 9 bases between. CDR3 length: 13 amino acids. Here the CDR3 reads CASSQMAWSPLHF. The CDR3, as DNA: TGCGCCAGCAGTCAAATGGCCTGGTCACCCCTCCACTTT.

This clone came up once. J is TRBJ2-7 and V is TRBV7-2, with 7 bases aligning to TRBD2. This CDR3 comprises 12 residues. V lost 5 bases to trimming and J lost 4 bases; unmatched junction nucleotides: 2. Germline V gene lookup returns CDR1 SGHTA and CDR2 FQGNSA. CDR3 amino acids: CASSPGLYEQYF. The DNA of the CDR3 is TGTGCCAGCAGCCCGGGACTATACGAGCAGTACTTC.

The V gene is TRBV7-9, the J gene TRBJ2-1; D possibly corresponds to TRBD2 (7 bases). CDR3 size: 16 residues. CDR1 and CDR2 (germline): SEHNR, FQNEAQ (reference sequence). The V end was cut by 5 bases, the J end by 7 bases, with 21 bases between. DNA for the CDR3: TGTGCCAGCAGCCCTCGGACGGGGGGCGGAATTAATGAGCAGTTCTTC. It specifies CASSPRTGGGINEQFF.

The chain couples TRBV3-1 (or the pseudogene TRBV3-2) to TRBJ2-1; weak D call: TRBD2 (5 bases). The length of the CDR3 is 11 residues. Per the germline V gene, CDR1 is LGHDT and CDR2 is YNNKEL (reference sequence). The V end lost 2 bases, the J end lost 10 bases, and 6 bases lay between the germline ends. The CDR3 here is CASSQSSEQFF. The CDR3 DNA reads as TGTGCCAGCAGCCAATCTAGCGAGCAGTTCTTC.

This clone was counted between two and nine times. The J gene is TRBJ2-5, the V gene TRBV2, with D maybe TRBD1 (6 bases). The CDR3 has 13 residues. Germline V CDR1 and CDR2: SNHLY, FYNNEI. Deletions cut 5 bases from V and 2 bases from J, with 9 bases between. The DNA for the CDR3 is TGTGCCAGCAGTTTGGACAGACAAGAGACCCAGTACTTC. Its translation is CASSLDRQETQYF.

V gene TRBV7-9 combines with J gene TRBJ1-1; TRBD1 agrees at 7 bases. The CDR3 is made up of 13 amino acids. From germline, CDR1 is SEHNR and CDR2 FQNEAQ (reference sequence). The J segment lost 8 bases and the V segment lost 3 bases, leaving 6 bases of the junction unmatched. The CDR3, as DNA: TGTGCCAGCAGCTTTGGGACAGCAGTAGAAGCTTTCTTT. It translates to CASSFGTAVEAFF.

This rearrangement joins TRBV9 to TRBJ2-1; TRBD1 matches 9 bases. CDR1 and CDR2 (germline): SGDLS, YYNGEE. This CDR3 has 16 residues. Trimming took 3 bases from V and 6 from J; bases not matched to a gene: 10. Here the CDR3 reads CASSAVTGGRGNEQFF. DNA for the CDR3: TGTGCCAGCAGCGCTGTGACAGGGGGGAGAGGCAATGAGCAGTTCTTC. Full variable domain (outside the CDR3, taken from reference TRBV9 and TRBJ2-1): DSGVTQTPKHLITATGQRVTLRCSPRSGDLSVYWYQQSLDQGLQFLIQYYNGEERAKGNILERFSAQQFPDLHSELNLSSLELGDSALYFCASSAVTGGRGNEQFFGPGTRLTVL.

CDR3 residues: CASSKFLAPRDIDTEAFF. The CDR3 DNA reads TGTGCCAGTAGTAAGTTTTTGGCCCCCAGGGATATTGACACTGAAGCTTTCTTT. The rearrangement joins TRBV19 to TRBJ1-1; tentative D call: TRBD1 (5 bases). From germline, CDR1 is LNHDA and CDR2 SQIVND (reference sequence). The CDR3 spans 18 residues. Trimming left V 4 bases short and J 3 bases short, with 24 bases between. Filled out from reference TRBV19 and TRBJ1-1, the complete variable domain reads DGGITQSPKYLFRKEGQNVTLSCEQNLNHDAMYWYRQDPGQGLRLIYYSQIVNDFQKGDIAEGYSVSREKKESFPLTVTSAQKNPTAFYLCASSKFLAPRDIDTEAFFGQGTRLTVV.

CDR3 coding DNA: TGTGCCAGCAGCTCCGTGAGGAGCTCCTATAATTCACCCCTCCACTTT. Translating gives CASSSVRSSYNSPLHF. The chain couples TRBV5-4 to TRBJ1-6; no firm D call. The CDR3 sequence is 16 residues long. Trimming left V 3 bases short and J 0 bases short, with 10 bases between. Germline CDR1 is SGHNT and CDR2 is YYREEE (reference sequence).

This sequence joins TRBV19 and TRBJ1-5; the D gene is possibly TRBD1 (5 bases). Trimming took off 7 bases at V and 7 bases at J, with 20 bases between the two ends. The CDR3 length is 15 residues. CDR1 is LNHDA and CDR2 is SQIVND in the germline V gene (reference sequence). This CDR3 reads CASTRDSRASQPQHF. CDR3 DNA: TGTGCCAGTACTAGGGACTCCCGGGCGAGCCAGCCCCAGCATTTT. Based on the CDR3 plus reference TRBV19 and TRBJ1-5, the full variable domain is DGGITQSPKYLFRKEGQNVTLSCEQNLNHDAMYWYRQDPGQGLRLIYYSQIVNDFQKGDIAEGYSVSREKKESFPLTVTSAQKNPTAFYLCASTRDSRASQPQHFGDGTRLSIL.

The chain joins TRBV27 to TRBJ2-7; a possible D gene is TRBD1 (6 bases). This CDR3 has 14 amino acids. From germline, CDR1 is MNHEY and CDR2 SMNVEV (reference sequence). Between the trimmed V and J ends, which lost 6 bases and 4 bases, there was a span of 16 bases. In DNA, the CDR3 is TGTGCCAGCAGGCCAAACCAGGGGACGTACGAGCAGTACTTC. It encodes CASRPNQGTYEQYF.

Points on this clone: The sample has other DNA sequences that encode this CDR3 too. The chain couples TRBV5-1 to TRBJ1-1; perhaps TRBD1 as D (5 bases). This CDR3 is built from 13 residues. The V gene lost 7 bases and the J gene lost 1 base, with 11 bases spanning the gap. Germline-derived CDR1 and CDR2 are SGHRS and YFSETQ. As DNA, the CDR3 is TGCGCCAGCTCCCTGACAGCGAACACTGAAGCTTTCTTT. It is translated as CASSLTANTEAFF. The entire variable domain, with the rest obtained from reference TRBV5-1 and TRBJ1-1, is as follows: KAGVTQTPRYLIKTRGQQVTLSCSPISGHRSVSWYQQTPGQGLQFLFEYFSETQRNKGNFPGRFSGRQFSNSRSEMNVSTLELGDSALYLCASSLTANTEAFFGQGTRLTVV.

The gene calls are TRBV21-1 and TRBJ1-5; the listed D gene, TRBD1, was not tested against the DNA. TRBV21-1 is designated a pseudogene. The CDR3 is 16 residues long. CDR3 sequence: CASSTERGQVNQPQHF. The CDR3 DNA sequence: TGTGCCAGCAGCACCGAAAGGGGACAGGTTAATCAGCCCCAGCATTTT.

This sequence joins TRBV6-6 and TRBJ1-4; TRBD1 matches 7 bases. Germline CDR1 and CDR2: MNHNY and SVGAGI (reference sequence). The CDR3 contains 15 residues. With V trimmed by 3 bases and J by 5 bases, 6 bases remained unmatched. DNA of the CDR3: TGTGCCAGCAGTTATCGGGGGGGACAGAATGAAAAACTGTTTTTT. Its protein product is CASSYRGGQNEKLFF.